These 17 T cell receptor beta chains share one sample of origin, sequenced in a study of regulatory T cells in long-lasting Graves disease. Sample time point: newly diagnosed GD, antithyroid drugs for less than 3 months. PBMCs provided the RNA from which the TCR library was made. Construction of the TCR beta libraries employed iRepertoire HTBI primers in conjunction with Arm-PCR of CDR3 regions. One entry per CDR3 protein results from TCRdb running MiXCR on the multiplex PCR reads. Among approximately 540,000 distinct CDR3 sequences listed, around 13% were seen once. The same data also went into a second study, on T cells in Graves' hyperthyroidism and ophthalmopathy.

The specimen was peripheral blood mononuclear cells (PBMCs), collected at new diagnosis, from a patient treated with antithyroid drugs. These receptors were collected from a woman in her twenties or thirties with Graves disease.

This clonotype was detected a few times. V is TRBV4-1 and J is TRBJ2-7; perhaps TRBD2 as D (5 bases). V was pared by 0 bases and J by 0 bases, with 12 bases between. CDR3 size: 16 residues. Germline V gives CDR1 MGHRA, CDR2 YSYEKL. The CDR3 region is CASSQDERADSYEQYF. The CDR3 coding sequence is TGCGCCAGCAGCCAAGATGAGAGAGCGGACTCCTACGAGCAGTACTTC.

This clonotype was seen many times. The chain combines TRBV19 with TRBJ1-5; TRBD1 aligns across 7 bases. Germline loops: CDR1 LNHDA, CDR2 SQIVND (reference sequence). V lost 5 bases to trimming and J lost 3 bases; unmatched junction nucleotides: 7. CDR3 length: 15 amino acids. The CDR3 bases are TGTGCCAGTAGTGACCGGACAGGCCCCAATCAGCCCCAGCATTTT. Translating gives CASSDRTGPNQPQHF.

This clonotype was counted ten times or more. The chain uses TRBV29-1 and TRBJ2-5; D uncertain. CDR1 and CDR2 (germline): SQVTM, ANQGSEA. CDR3 length: 10 amino acids. Trimming took 3 bases from V and 7 from J, leaving 6 bases between them. DNA of the CDR3: TGCAGCGTTGATAAGGGGACCCAGTACTTC. The encoded protein is CSVDKGTQYF.

This clonotype was seen repeatedly, ten times or more. This chain joins TRBV7-2 and TRBJ2-7, with D possibly matching TRBD2 (5 bases). Trimming cost V 0 bases and J 10 bases, with 13 bases left between them. The CDR3 consists of 13 residues. Germline-derived CDR1 and CDR2 are SGHTA and FQGNSA. The CDR3 loop reads CASSLALSTTQYF. CDR3 DNA: TGTGCCAGCAGCTTAGCTCTGTCGACTACCCAGTACTTC. Supplemented by reference TRBV7-2 and TRBJ2-7, the full variable domain reads GAGVSQSPSNKVTEKGKDVELRCDPISGHTALYWYRQSLGQGLEFLIYFQGNSAPDKSGLPSDRFSAERTGGSVSTLTIQRTQQEDSAVYLCASSLALSTTQYFGPGTRLTVT.

Many counts were recorded for this clonotype. The chain employs TRBV6-5 and TRBJ2-5; 9 bases line up with TRBD1. Germline V CDR1 and CDR2: MNHEY, SVGAGI. The length of the CDR3 is 14 residues. Losses at the gene ends were 0 bases for V and 7 bases for J; bases not matched to a gene: 3. The DNA of the CDR3 is TGTGCCAGCAGTTACTCACAGGGGGCAGGGACCCAGTACTTC. It is translated as CASSYSQGAGTQYF.

This clonotype has a handful of counts. This chain joins TRBV6-5 and TRBJ2-3; D may be TRBD1 or TRBD2 (5 bases each). V shed 0 bases and J shed 4 bases, with 11 bases lying between them. This CDR3 contains 15 residues. CDR1 MNHEY and CDR2 SVGAGI come from the germline V gene. The CDR3 loop is CASSYSGARADTQYF. The CDR3 nucleotides are TGTGCCAGCAGTTACTCTGGGGCGAGGGCAGATACGCAGTATTTT.

This clonotype turned up a few times. The chain joins TRBV5-1 to TRBJ1-2; D uncertain. This CDR3 has 13 residues. The V gene lost 0 bases and the J gene lost 4 bases, with 7 bases spanning the gap. Germline V lookup: CDR1 SGHRS, CDR2 YFSETQ. The CDR3 nucleotides are TGCGCCAGCAGCTTGGACAGTTTCTATGGCTACACCTTC. Protein: CASSLDSFYGYTF.

This clonotype was seen more than once but under ten times. The rearrangement links TRBV29-1 to TRBJ2-2; TRBD1 matches 9 bases. V lost 7 bases and J lost 6; bases outside the gene matches: 6. This CDR3 is built from 13 residues. Germline values: CDR1 SQVTM, CDR2 ANQGSEA. CDR3 sequence reads: CSGAGQGPGELFF. The CDR3 nucleotides read TGCAGCGGGGCGGGACAGGGCCCCGGGGAGCTGTTTTTT.

This clonotype has only a few counts. This sequence may be a read error, since a much larger clone differs from it by one base. The rearrangement uses TRBV7-2 and TRBJ2-5; TRBD2 matches 8 bases. Germline trimming cut 3 bases from V and 7 bases from J; bases unmatched to any gene: 13. The V gene's germline CDR1 is SGHTA and CDR2 FQGNSA. This CDR3 comprises 16 residues. CDR3 residues: CASSFSEREFEGTQYF. The CDR3 DNA reads as TGTGCCAGCAGCTTTTCGGAGCGGGAGTTCGAAGGGACCCAGTACTTC.

Many counts were recorded for this clonotype. The V gene is TRBV2, the J gene TRBJ1-1; TRBD1 is a possible D gene (5 bases). Per the germline V gene, CDR1 is SNHLY and CDR2 is FYNNEI. The CDR3 extends over 15 amino acids. V was pared by 5 bases and J by 4 bases, with 17 bases between. CDR3 protein: CASSTSARVGTEAFF. CDR3 bases: TGTGCCAGCAGTACCTCCGCCAGGGTAGGCACTGAAGCTTTCTTT.

In its sample, this clonotype was seen many times. J is TRBJ2-2 and V is TRBV19, with TRBD2 matching 8 bases. Per the germline V gene, CDR1 is LNHDA and CDR2 is SQIVND (reference sequence). J was trimmed by 5 bases and V by 4 bases; bases with no gene match: 6. The CDR3 length is 15 residues. DNA for the CDR3: TGTGCCAGTAGTACGACGGGGGGGGTGACCGGGGAGCTGTTTTTT. Residues: CASSTTGGVTGELFF.

This clonotype was seen a handful of times. The chain links TRBV20-1 to TRBJ2-7; D is possibly TRBD1 (6 bases). Germline CDR1 DFQATT, CDR2 SNEGSKA (reference sequence). The germline V and J ends were trimmed by 6 bases and 5 bases, with 14 bases remaining between them. CDR3 size: 12 residues. In DNA form, the CDR3 reads TGCAGTGCGGGGAACAGGGTCAACGAGCAGTACTTC. Its translation is CSAGNRVNEQYF.

This chain uses TRBV2 with TRBJ2-5, with D perhaps assigned TRBD1 or TRBD2 (5 bases each). The germline CDR1 and CDR2 sequences are SNHLY and FYNNEI. CDR3 size: 17 residues. V was trimmed by 7 bases and J by 4 bases, leaving 25 bases between them. CDR3 nucleotides: TGTGCCAGCAACGAATCCCCCCCCGGGACCACGGGAGAGACCCAGTACTTC. The encoded protein is CASNESPPGTTGETQYF.

Ten or more counts support this clonotype. The chain is built from TRBV6-5 and TRBJ2-1; maybe TRBD2 (6 bases). V lost 4 bases and J 0 bases, leaving 13 bases between the germline ends. This CDR3 is 16 amino acids long. From germline, CDR1 is MNHEY and CDR2 SVGAGI. The CDR3 loop reads CASSSGGGDSYNEQFF. The CDR3 region has the DNA TGTGCCAGCAGTTCTGGGGGAGGAGACTCCTACAATGAGCAGTTCTTC.

This clonotype was observed a single time. A much larger clone differs from this one at a single base, so this may be a read error. The chain employs TRBV7-2 and TRBJ2-7; TRBD2 aligns across 9 bases. The ends lost 3 bases at V and 5 bases at J; junction bases unmatched: 8. The CDR3 covers 15 residues. In germline, CDR1 is SGHTA, CDR2 FQGNSA. This CDR3 is CASSFRRLAVDEQYF. The CDR3 DNA reads as TGTGCCAGCAGCTTTCGAAGACTAGCGGTAGACGAGCAGTACTTC.

This clonotype has a count of ten or more. The chain joins TRBV29-1 to TRBJ2-1; D call uncertain. The germline V gene has CDR1 SQVTM and CDR2 ANQGSEA. V lost 2 bases and J lost 8, with 4 bases in between. This CDR3 contains 10 residues. The CDR3 spells CSVELDEQFF. The DNA for the CDR3 is TGCAGCGTTGAATTGGATGAGCAGTTCTTC.

J is TRBJ2-3 and V is TRBV20-1; TRBD2 might be the D (5 bases). Germline V lookup: CDR1 DFQATT, CDR2 SNEGSKA (reference sequence). The V end was cut by 6 bases, the J end by 1 base, with 17 bases between. This CDR3 region has 15 residues. CDR3 DNA: TGCAGTGCGATTTCCCCGGGGATGGGCACAGATACGCAGTATTTT. Translation gives CSAISPGMGTDTQYF.